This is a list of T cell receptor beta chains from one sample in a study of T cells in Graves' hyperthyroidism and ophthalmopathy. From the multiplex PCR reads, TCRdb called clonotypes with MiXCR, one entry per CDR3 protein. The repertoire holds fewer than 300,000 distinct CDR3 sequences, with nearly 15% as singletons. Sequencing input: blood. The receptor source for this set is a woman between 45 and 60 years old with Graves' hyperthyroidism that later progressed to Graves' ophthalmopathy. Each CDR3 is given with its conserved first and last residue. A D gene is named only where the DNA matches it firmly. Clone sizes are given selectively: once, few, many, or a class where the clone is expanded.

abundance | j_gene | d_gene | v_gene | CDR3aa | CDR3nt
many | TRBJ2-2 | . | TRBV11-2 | CASGRTRDTGELFF | TGTGCCTCGGGACGGACCCGAGACACCGGGGAGCTGTTTTTT
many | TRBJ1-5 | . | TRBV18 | CASSPQEGGANQPQHF | TGTGCCAGCTCACCACAGGAGGGAGGGGCAAATCAGCCCCAGCATTTT
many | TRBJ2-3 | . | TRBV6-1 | CASSGSKYF | TGTGCCAGCAGTGGGTCCAAGTATTTT
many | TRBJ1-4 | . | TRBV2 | CASSEEGPGFWEKLFF | TGTGCCAGCAGTGAAGAGGGACCGGGGTTTTGGGAAAAACTGTTTTTT
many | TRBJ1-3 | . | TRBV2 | CASRQGSGNTIYF | TGTGCCAGCAGACAGGGATCTGGAAACACCATATATTTT
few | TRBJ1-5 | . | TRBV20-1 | CSARDLRVLSNQPQHF | TGCAGTGCTAGAGATCTCAGGGTACTGAGCAATCAGCCCCAGCATTTT
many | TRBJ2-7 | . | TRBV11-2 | CASSSGQGTYEQYF | TGTGCCAGCAGCTCTGGGCAGGGGACCTACGAGCAGTACTTC
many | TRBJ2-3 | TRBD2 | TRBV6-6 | CASSYYRAGGLDTQYF | TGTGCCAGCAGTTACTATCGAGCGGGAGGACTAGATACGCAGTATTTT
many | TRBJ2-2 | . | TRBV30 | CAGNTGELFF | TGTGCCGGGAATACGGGGGAGCTGTTTTTT
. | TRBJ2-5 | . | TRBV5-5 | CASSRGSLETQYF | TGTGCCAGCAGCCGGGGCAGCCTCGAGACCCAGTACTTC
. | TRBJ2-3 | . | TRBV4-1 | CASSKGSGTDTQYF | TGCGCCAGCAGCAAAGGGAGCGGCACAGATACGCAGTATTTT
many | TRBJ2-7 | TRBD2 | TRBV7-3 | CASSLGTSGINEQYF | TGTGCCAGCAGCCTCGGGACTAGCGGGATTAACGAGCAGTACTTC
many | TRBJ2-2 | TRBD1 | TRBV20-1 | CSASPRGQGFGGELFF | TGCAGTGCCTCACCGCGCGGACAGGGGTTTGGCGGGGAGCTGTTTTTT
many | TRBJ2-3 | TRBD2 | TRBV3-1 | CASSQGLEPSTDTQYF | TGTGCCAGCAGCCAGGGACTAGAACCTTCCACAGATACGCAGTATTTT
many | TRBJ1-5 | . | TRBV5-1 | CASSLDGLERDQPQHF | TGCGCCAGCAGCTTGGACGGGTTGGAGCGGGATCAGCCCCAGCATTTT
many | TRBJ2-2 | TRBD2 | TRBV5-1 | CASSSLAGGPTGELFF | TGCGCCAGCAGTTCGTTAGCGGGTGGGCCGACCGGGGAGCTGTTTTTT
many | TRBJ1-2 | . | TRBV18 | CASSPSWGTKGYTF | TGTGCCAGCTCACCATCATGGGGGACTAAAGGCTACACCTTC
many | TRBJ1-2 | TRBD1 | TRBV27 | CASSLLRGLRGYTF | TGTGCCAGCAGTTTATTGAGGGGGCTAAGAGGCTACACCTTC
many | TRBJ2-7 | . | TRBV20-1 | CSARGANGGSYEQYF | TGCAGTGCTAGGGGGGCCAACGGCGGGTCCTACGAGCAGTACTTC
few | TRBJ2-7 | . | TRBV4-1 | CASSQGPGRATSPEQYF | TGCGCCAGCAGCCAAGGGCCTGGGCGGGCAACTAGCCCCGAGCAGTACTTC
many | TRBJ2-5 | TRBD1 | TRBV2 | CASSGMTGGFETQYF | TGTGCCAGCAGTGGTATGACAGGGGGCTTCGAGACCCAGTACTTC
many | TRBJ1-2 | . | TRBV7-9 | CASSSPGANYGYTF | TGTGCCAGCAGCTCCCCGGGAGCTAACTATGGCTACACCTTC
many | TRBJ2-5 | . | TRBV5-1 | CASGLVPGETQYF | TGCGCCAGCGGTCTGGTCCCGGGAGAGACCCAGTACTTC
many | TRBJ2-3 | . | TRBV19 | CASSIPPGGRADTQYF | TGTGCCAGTAGTATCCCCCCCGGAGGTCGTGCAGATACGCAGTATTTT
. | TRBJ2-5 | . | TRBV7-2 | CASSLVRGLAETQYF | TGTGCCAGCAGCTTAGTAAGGGGATTAGCAGAGACCCAGTACTTC
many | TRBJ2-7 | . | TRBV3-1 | CASSQEWRGQDEQYF | TGTGCCAGCAGCCAAGAATGGCGGGGGCAGGACGAGCAGTACTTC
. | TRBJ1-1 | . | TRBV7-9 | CASSLDGGGLDTEAFF | TGTGCCAGCAGCTTAGACGGGGGAGGATTGGACACTGAAGCTTTCTTT
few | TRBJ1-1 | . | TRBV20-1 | CSARAELNTEAFF | TGCAGTGCTAGGGCGGAACTAAACACTGAAGCTTTCTTT
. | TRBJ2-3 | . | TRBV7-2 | CASSSLGIADTQYF | TGTGCCAGCAGCTCATTGGGGATCGCAGATACGCAGTATTTT
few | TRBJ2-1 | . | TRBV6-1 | CASRPGPSAPYNEQFF | TGTGCCAGCAGACCAGGACCAAGCGCCCCCTACAATGAGCAGTTCTTC
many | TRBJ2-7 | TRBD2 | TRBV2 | CASSERAGVSEQYF | TGTGCCAGCAGTGAACGGGCGGGAGTTAGCGAGCAGTACTTC
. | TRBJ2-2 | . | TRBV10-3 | CAISEGSLGTGELFF | TGTGCCATCAGTGAAGGCAGTCTGGGCACCGGGGAGCTGTTTTTT
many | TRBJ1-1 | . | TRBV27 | CASSYRTEAFF | TGTGCCAGCAGTTACAGAACAGAAGCTTTCTTT
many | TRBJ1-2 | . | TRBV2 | CASSEEGNYYGYTF | TGTGCCAGCAGTGAAGAGGGCAACTACTATGGCTACACCTTC
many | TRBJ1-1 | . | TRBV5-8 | CASSRHMNTEAFF | TGTGCCAGCAGCCGGCACATGAACACTGAAGCTTTCTTT
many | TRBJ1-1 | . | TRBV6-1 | CASSPPGRLNTEAFF | TGTGCCAGCAGTCCCCCAGGGAGGTTGAACACTGAAGCTTTCTTT
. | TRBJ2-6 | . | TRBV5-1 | CASSSQGGAGANVLTF | TGCGCCAGCAGCTCCCAAGGAGGGGCCGGGGCCAACGTCCTGACTTTC
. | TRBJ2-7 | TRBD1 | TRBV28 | CASSTKTGSYEQYF | TGTGCCAGCAGTACCAAGACAGGGTCCTACGAGCAGTACTTC
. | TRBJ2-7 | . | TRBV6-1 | CASSEGLGTTYEQYF | TGTGCCAGCAGTGAAGGACTGGGGACAACCTACGAGCAGTACTTC